A single sample is the source of the 28 T cell receptor beta chains below, sequenced in a study of T cells in Graves' hyperthyroidism and ophthalmopathy. The CDR3 regions of TCR beta were amplified from RNA transcripts. The HTBI primer set drove a first-round RT-PCR of the TCR CDR3. Each CDR3 protein is one row after TCRdb ran MiXCR on the multiplex PCR reads. Of under 400,000 distinct CDR3 sequences listed, approximately 14% are singletons. The sample taken for sequencing was blood. These receptors all come from a woman in her sixties with Graves' ophthalmopathy.

This clonotype was seen ten or more times. This chain connects TRBV12-5 to TRBJ1-4; D is perhaps TRBD1 (6 bases). The CDR3 runs 16 residues. CDR1 and CDR2 from the germline V gene are LGHNT and FRNRAP. V was trimmed by 4 bases and J by 10 bases, leaving 22 bases between them. CDR3 DNA sequence: TGTGCTAGTGGTTGGGATACAGGGTCAACGATGGGAAAACTGTTTTTT. Translation: CASGWDTGSTMGKLFF.

CDR3 nucleotide sequence: TGCAGTGCTAGACTCCGATATGCGCAGTATTTT. It codes for CSARLRYAQYF. This chain links TRBV20-1 with TRBJ2-3, with D hard to call. CDR3 length equals 11 residues. V was trimmed by 2 bases and J by 10 bases, leaving 10 bases between them. Per germline, CDR1 DFQATT and CDR2 SNEGSKA (reference sequence).

This clonotype has at least ten counts. The rearrangement joins TRBV6-6 to TRBJ2-3; perhaps TRBD2 as D (6 bases). CDR1 and CDR2 (germline): MNHNY, SVGAGI (reference sequence). V lost 2 bases and J 1 base, leaving 13 bases between the germline ends. The CDR3 length is 16 residues. Here the CDR3 DNA reads TGTGCCAGCAGTTACGGCCCCGGGACTGGCACAGATACGCAGTATTTT. Its translation: CASSYGPGTGTDTQYF.

There are a few counts of this clonotype. The J gene is TRBJ1-5, the V gene TRBV6-1; TRBD1 matches 7 bases. The J segment lost 9 bases and the V segment lost 5 bases, leaving 7 bases of the junction unmatched. Germline loops: CDR1 MNHNS, CDR2 SASEGT. This CDR3 has 13 amino acids. In DNA, the CDR3 is TGTGCCAGCAGTCTCCAGGGGGGAGGGCCCCAGCATTTT. It translates to CASSLQGGGPQHF.

This rearrangement joins TRBV28 to TRBJ1-4; TRBD1 matches 9 bases. Germline trimming cut 6 bases from V and 6 bases from J; bases unmatched to any gene: 8. Per germline, CDR1 MDHEN and CDR2 SYDVKM. The CDR3 totals 15 residues. The CDR3 spells CASSPPGQGYEKLFF. DNA for the CDR3: TGTGCCAGCAGCCCCCCCGGACAGGGGTATGAAAAACTGTTTTTT. Complete variable domain (other parts from reference TRBV28 and TRBJ1-4): DVKVTQSSRYLVKRTGEKVFLECVQDMDHENMFWYRQDPGLGLRLIYFSYDVKMKEKGDIPEGYSVSREKKERFSLILESASTNQTSMYLCASSPPGQGYEKLFFGSGTQLSVL.

V is TRBV12-3 or TRBV12-4 and J is TRBJ1-4, with TRBD1 matching 7 bases. V lost 6 bases to trimming and J lost 11 bases; unmatched junction nucleotides: 15. CDR3 length: 15 amino acids. The CDR3 DNA reads TGTGCCAGCAGATTACAGGGGCTAGGGCAGGGGAAACTGTTTTTT. Its protein is CASRLQGLGQGKLFF.

The rearrangement links TRBV11-1 to TRBJ1-1; TRBD1 is a possible D gene (5 bases). This CDR3 spans 15 amino acids. In germline, CDR1 is SGHAT, CDR2 FQDESV (reference sequence). Deletions cut 5 bases from V and 1 base from J, with 14 bases between. CDR3 nucleotides: TGTGCCAGCAGCGTCGGCGGGGCAGAGAACACTGAAGCTTTCTTT. Translation gives CASSVGGAENTEAFF.

This clonotype was counted many times. V usage is TRBV12-3 or TRBV12-4 and J usage is TRBJ2-1, with D perhaps being TRBD1 or TRBD2 (6 bases each). This CDR3 comprises 18 residues. The V gene lost 4 bases and the J gene lost 0 bases, with 19 bases spanning the gap. This chain's CDR3 is CASSSVVGGALSYNEQFF. The CDR3 coding sequence is TGTGCCAGCAGTTCCGTTGTGGGGGGCGCCCTCTCCTACAATGAGCAGTTCTTC.

This clonotype has a count of ten or more. CDR3: CASSQGPSGDYNEQFF. CDR3 in DNA: TGTGCCAGCAGCCAAGGGCCTAGCGGGGACTACAATGAGCAGTTCTTC. The chain carries TRBV3-1 and TRBJ2-1, with 9 bases aligning to TRBD2. Trimming removed 1 base from V and 3 bases from J; junction bases left unmatched: 4. This CDR3 is built from 16 residues. Looked up from germline, CDR1 is LGHDT and CDR2 is YNNKEL (reference sequence).

This clonotype occurred many times. The chain links TRBV5-1 to TRBJ2-5, with TRBD2 identical over 15 bases. The ends lost 3 bases at V and 5 bases at J; junction bases unmatched: 17. The CDR3 has 20 residues. Germline CDR1 reads SGHRS; CDR2 reads YFSETQ. CDR3 sequence (DNA): TGCGCCAGCAGCTCCCAACCCGGGACTAGCGGGAGGCCGAGGTCCGAGACCCAGTACTTC. This gives the protein CASSSQPGTSGRPRSETQYF.

The chain uses TRBV5-5 and TRBJ1-5, with D perhaps TRBD1 (5 bases). The V end lost 1 base, the J end lost 0 bases, and 17 bases lay between the germline ends. The CDR3 has 18 residues. CDR1 is SGHKS and CDR2 is YYEKEE in the germline V gene (reference sequence). Written as DNA, the CDR3 is TGTGCCAGCAGCTTGTGGGCAGGGTGGAGGGATAGCAATCAGCCCCAGCATTTT. This translates into CASSLWAGWRDSNQPQHF.

The sample holds many counts of this clonotype. The V and J genes are TRBV28 and TRBJ2-1, with D hard to call. This CDR3 contains 14 residues. The germline V gene encodes CDR1 MDHEN and CDR2 SYDVKM. With 10 bases removed from V and 5 bases from J, the gap between germline ends came to 18 bases. The CDR3 sequence is CAIRFRTDHNEQFF. The CDR3 bases are TGTGCCATAAGGTTCCGGACGGACCACAATGAGCAGTTCTTC.

This clonotype was observed a few times. This chain links TRBV10-3 with TRBJ2-2, with D unclear. CDR1 and CDR2 (germline): ENHRY, SYGVKD. The germline V and J ends were trimmed by 7 bases and 4 bases, with 7 bases remaining between them. The length of the CDR3 is 12 residues. The CDR3 region has the DNA TGTGCCATCACCTCCCCCACCGGGGAGCTGTTTTTT. This translates into CAITSPTGELFF.

This clonotype has at least ten counts. This chain joins TRBV3-1 and TRBJ2-1; a possible D gene is TRBD1 (5 bases). This CDR3 has 16 residues. Per germline, CDR1 LGHDT and CDR2 YNNKEL (reference sequence). V gave up 0 bases and J gave up 4 bases, with 13 bases separating them. CDR3 DNA sequence: TGTGCCAGCAGCCAAGATCTGGCTAGGGGATACAATGAGCAGTTCTTC. Translating it yields CASSQDLARGYNEQFF.

The table lists this clonotype with many counts. V usage is TRBV5-1 and J usage is TRBJ2-1, with 12 bases matching TRBD2. V lost 4 bases and J lost 4; bases outside the gene matches: 6. The CDR3 runs 16 residues. Germline lookup yields CDR1 SGHRS and CDR2 YFSETQ. CDR3 nucleotides: TGCGCCAGCAGCCCCCTAGCGGGAGGGCAGTACAATGAGCAGTTCTTC. As protein: CASSPLAGGQYNEQFF.

This clonotype was counted between two and nine times. This chain connects TRBV7-8 to TRBJ2-2; TRBD2 matches at 12 bases. The germline CDR1 and CDR2 sequences are SGHVS and FQNEAQ. The V and J ends lost 1 base and 4 bases, in that order; junction bases with no gene match: 7. The CDR3 spans 18 residues. The CDR3 region is CASSLGLAGGPGTGELFF. The CDR3, as DNA: TGTGCCAGCAGCTTAGGGCTAGCGGGAGGGCCTGGCACCGGGGAGCTGTTTTTT.

This clonotype was recorded at least ten times. This chain's CDR3 is CALPGQRERGANTGELFF. CDR3 sequence (DNA): TGCGCCCTACCCGGTCAGCGGGAGCGCGGCGCGAACACCGGGGAGCTGTTTTTT. This chain links TRBV5-1 with TRBJ2-2, with 8 bases matching TRBD2. With V trimmed by 10 bases and J by 0 bases, 17 bases remained unmatched. Germline-derived CDR1 and CDR2 are SGHRS and YFSETQ. There are 18 residues in the CDR3.

This clonotype was counted only a few times. The rearrangement uses TRBV30 and TRBJ1-1; D remains ambiguous. The germline V gene has CDR1 GTSNPN and CDR2 SVGIG (reference sequence). Trimming removed 1 base from V and 7 bases from J, with 13 bases in between. CDR3 size: 13 residues. The CDR3 protein is CAWSEIAGNEAFF. CDR3 coding DNA: TGTGCCTGGAGTGAAATTGCGGGGAATGAAGCTTTCTTT.

Many counts were recorded for this clonotype. The chain carries TRBV27 and TRBJ2-3; 9 bases fit TRBD2. Germline V gene data show CDR1 as MNHEY and CDR2 as SMNVEV (reference sequence). After removal of 4 bases from V and 5 bases from J, the junction contained 4 bases not matched to a gene. This CDR3 contains 14 residues. The CDR3 coding sequence is TGTGCCAGCAGTTCAATACTAGCGGGAGATACGCAGTATTTT. Translated, it gives CASSSILAGDTQYF.

This chain uses TRBV19 with TRBJ2-5; D is perhaps TRBD2 (6 bases). V gave up 4 bases and J gave up 3 bases, with 12 bases separating them. Per the germline V gene, CDR1 is LNHDA and CDR2 is SQIVND (reference sequence). The length of the CDR3 is 14 residues. The CDR3 protein is CASSTGRREETQYF. The CDR3 DNA follows: TGTGCCAGTAGTACAGGGAGGAGAGAAGAGACCCAGTACTTC.

This clonotype was counted ten times or more. V is TRBV7-9 and J is TRBJ1-5; D is unclear. Looked up from germline, CDR1 is SEHNR and CDR2 is FQNEAQ (reference sequence). This CDR3 is 15 amino acids long. V shed 1 base and J shed 6 bases, with 13 bases lying between them. The CDR3 spells CASSLESWSGQPQHF. The CDR3 region has the DNA TGTGCCAGCAGCTTAGAAAGCTGGTCGGGTCAGCCCCAGCATTTT.

This clonotype was recorded at least ten times. This rearrangement joins TRBV20-1 to TRBJ2-1, with D perhaps TRBD2 (6 bases). The CDR3 sequence is 16 residues long. CDR1 DFQATT and CDR2 SNEGSKA come from the germline V gene (reference sequence). Between the trimmed V and J ends, which lost 0 bases and 4 bases, there was a span of 16 bases. The CDR3 here is CSARDGVAAPYNEQFF. The CDR3 DNA follows: TGCAGTGCTAGAGATGGGGTAGCGGCGCCGTACAATGAGCAGTTCTTC.

This clonotype has ten or more counts. V is TRBV3-1 and J is TRBJ2-1, with D possibly being TRBD2 (7 bases). CDR1 LGHDT and CDR2 YNNKEL come from the germline V gene (reference sequence). Deletions cut 3 bases from V and 9 bases from J, with 12 bases between. This CDR3 is 13 amino acids long. CDR3 nucleotides: TGTGCCAGCAGCCATGGCCGGGGGGCTGAGCAGTTCTTC. Encoded protein: CASSHGRGAEQFF.

This clonotype showed up many times. The rearrangement links TRBV2 to TRBJ1-1; the D is unclear. Germline V lookup: CDR1 SNHLY, CDR2 FYNNEI. This CDR3 region has 13 residues. Trimming removed 6 bases from V and 3 bases from J, with 11 bases in between. The CDR3 DNA reads TGTGCCAGCAGCACCCAGCGGGACACTGAAGCTTTCTTT. Amino acid sequence: CASSTQRDTEAFF.

This clonotype was seen ten or more times. The chain combines TRBV5-1 with TRBJ2-1; 8 positions match TRBD1. CDR1 and CDR2 from the germline V gene are SGHRS and YFSETQ. The CDR3 loop spans 13 amino acids. Trimming took 8 bases from V and 3 from J; bases not matched to a gene: 4. CDR3 in amino acids: CASGQGNYNEQFF. The CDR3 DNA reads as TGCGCCAGTGGACAGGGAAACTACAATGAGCAGTTCTTC.

The chain combines TRBV7-2 with TRBJ1-2, with D uncertain. CDR1 and CDR2 (germline): SGHTA, FQGNSA. CDR3 length equals 14 residues. Trimming pared 3 bases from V and 3 bases from J, leaving 11 bases between. The CDR3 DNA reads as TGTGCCAGCAGCTTGCGGTCTTTCGACTATGGCTACACCTTC. Translation: CASSLRSFDYGYTF.

This clonotype was observed many times. The V and J genes are TRBV6-1 and TRBJ1-1; D might be TRBD1 (6 bases). Trimming shortened V by 6 bases and J by 1 base, and 12 bases separated the two germline ends. The CDR3 is 14 amino acids. CDR1 is MNHNS, CDR2 SASEGT, per germline. In DNA form, the CDR3 reads TGTGCCAGCAGGTCCGGGACACCGAACACTGAAGCTTTCTTT. Translated: CASRSGTPNTEAFF.

Remarks on this clonotype: A single base separates this from a much larger clone, so it may be a read error. The rearrangement links TRBV10-3 to TRBJ2-3, with 10 positions matching TRBD1. Germline CDR1 ENHRY, CDR2 SYGVKD. The CDR3 has 15 residues. CDR3 sequence: CAIRGTGDSTDTRYF. The CDR3 region has the DNA TGTGCCATCAGAGGGACAGGGGATAGCACAGATACGCGGTATTTT.